Sample share makes the clone carrying this T cell receptor beta chain medium-sized. CDR3 length: 14 amino acids. Germline CDR1 is MNHEY and CDR2 is SMNVEV (reference sequence). J gave up 7 bases and V 7 bases, and 11 bases lay outside the gene matches. This sample was taken from a study of metastatic and nonmetastatic thyroid tumors. Treatment of any kind had been given to no patient before thyroid surgery. TCRdb re-clonotyped the PCR reads via MiXCR. The table has tens of thousands of clones, around 24% seen once. V usage is TRBV27 and J usage is TRBJ2-7, with 9 bases fitting TRBD1. Sequencing input: blood. The receptor was isolated from a female donor with papillary thyroid cancer or a benign thyroid nodule (not recorded which). Some clones in this sample may be carry-over from other donors' samples. The CDR3 sequence: CASIGDRVFWEQYV. The DNA for the CDR3 is TGTGCCAGCATTGGGGACAGGGTTTTTTGGGAGCAGTACGTC.